Described below is a single T cell receptor beta chain sequence and its context. The junction had 11 bases not matched to a gene; V was cut back by 4 bases and J by 6 bases. The germline CDR1 and CDR2 sequences are LNHNV and YYDKDF (reference sequence). This CDR3 has 15 amino acids. Profiled with immunoSEQ multiplex PCR; TCRdb holds only in-frame clones, not every one. This sample carries approximately 82,000 clones, about 81% of them seen once, and the ten largest clones take 10% to 15%. This entry is derived from a study of blood T cell repertoires in COVID-19. The receptor comes from a human donor in a cohort sampled during active COVID-19. The chain couples TRBV15 to TRBJ1-2, with 7 positions matching TRBD1. Specimen: peripheral blood. CDR3 nucleotides: TGTGCCACCAGCATGCGTGACAGGGAATCCCATGGCTACACCTTC. The encoded protein is CATSMRDRESHGYTF.